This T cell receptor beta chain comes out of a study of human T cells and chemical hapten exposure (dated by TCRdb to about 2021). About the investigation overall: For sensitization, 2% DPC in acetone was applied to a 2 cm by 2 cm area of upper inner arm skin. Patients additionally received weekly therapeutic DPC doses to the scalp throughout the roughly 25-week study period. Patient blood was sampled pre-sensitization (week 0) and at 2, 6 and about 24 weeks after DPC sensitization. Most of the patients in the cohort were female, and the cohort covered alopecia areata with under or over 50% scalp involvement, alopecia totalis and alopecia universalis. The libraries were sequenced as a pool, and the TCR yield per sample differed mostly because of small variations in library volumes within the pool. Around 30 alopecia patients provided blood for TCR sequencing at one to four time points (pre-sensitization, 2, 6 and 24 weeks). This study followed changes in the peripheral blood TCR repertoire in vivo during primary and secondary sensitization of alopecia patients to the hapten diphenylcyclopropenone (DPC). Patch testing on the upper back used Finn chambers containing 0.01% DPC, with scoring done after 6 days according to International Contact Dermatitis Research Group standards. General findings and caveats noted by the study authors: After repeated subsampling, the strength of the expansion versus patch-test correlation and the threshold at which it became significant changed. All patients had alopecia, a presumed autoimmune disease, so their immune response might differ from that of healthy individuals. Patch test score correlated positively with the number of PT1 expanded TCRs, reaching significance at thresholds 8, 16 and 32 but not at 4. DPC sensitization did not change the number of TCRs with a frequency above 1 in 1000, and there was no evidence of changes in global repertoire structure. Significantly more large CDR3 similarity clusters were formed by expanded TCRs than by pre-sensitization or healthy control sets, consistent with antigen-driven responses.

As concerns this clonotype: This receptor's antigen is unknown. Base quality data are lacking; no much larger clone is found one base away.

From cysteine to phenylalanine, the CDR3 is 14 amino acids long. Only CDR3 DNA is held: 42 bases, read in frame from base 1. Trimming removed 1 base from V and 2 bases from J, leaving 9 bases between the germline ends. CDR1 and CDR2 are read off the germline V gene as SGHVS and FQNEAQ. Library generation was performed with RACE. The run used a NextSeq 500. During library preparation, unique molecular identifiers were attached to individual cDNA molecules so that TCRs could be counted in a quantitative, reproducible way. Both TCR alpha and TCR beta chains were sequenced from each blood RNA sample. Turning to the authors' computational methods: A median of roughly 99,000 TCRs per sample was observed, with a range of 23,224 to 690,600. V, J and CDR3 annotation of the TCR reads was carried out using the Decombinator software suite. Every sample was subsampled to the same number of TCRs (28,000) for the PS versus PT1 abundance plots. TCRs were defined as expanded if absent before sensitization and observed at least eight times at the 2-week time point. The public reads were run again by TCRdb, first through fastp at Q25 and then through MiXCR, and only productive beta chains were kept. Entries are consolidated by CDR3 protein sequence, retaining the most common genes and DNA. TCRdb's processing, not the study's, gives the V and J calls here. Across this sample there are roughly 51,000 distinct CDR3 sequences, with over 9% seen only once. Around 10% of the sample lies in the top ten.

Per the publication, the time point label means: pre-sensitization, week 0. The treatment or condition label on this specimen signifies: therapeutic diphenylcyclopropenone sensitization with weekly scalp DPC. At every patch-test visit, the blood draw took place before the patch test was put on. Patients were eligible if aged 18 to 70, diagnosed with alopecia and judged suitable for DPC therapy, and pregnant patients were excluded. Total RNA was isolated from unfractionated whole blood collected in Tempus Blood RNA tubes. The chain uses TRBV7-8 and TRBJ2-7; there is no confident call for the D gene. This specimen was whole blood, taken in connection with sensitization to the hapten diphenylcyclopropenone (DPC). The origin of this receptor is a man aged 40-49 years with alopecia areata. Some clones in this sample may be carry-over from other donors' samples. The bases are TGTGCCAGCAGCTTAGGACCGGTGACCTACGAGCAGTACTTC. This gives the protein CASSLGPVTYEQYF.